The clone carrying this T cell receptor beta chain came up many times. The data are from a study of T cells in Graves' hyperthyroidism and ophthalmopathy. Germline V gives CDR1 MDHEN, CDR2 SYDVKM. CDR3 length: 13 amino acids. V lost 5 bases and J lost 10; bases outside the gene matches: 10. TCR beta CDR3 regions were amplified from RNA. HTBI primers were the set used in a first-round RT-PCR of the TCR CDR3. Each CDR3 protein is one row after TCRdb ran MiXCR on the multiplex PCR reads. This sample carries 200,000 to 250,000 distinct CDR3 sequences, approximately 23% of them seen once, and the ten largest clones take 30% to 40%.

This chain links TRBV28 with TRBJ1-1; 7 nucleotides align to TRBD1. The source of this sequence is a woman aged 40 to 49 with Graves' ophthalmopathy. Sequenced input: blood. The DNA for the CDR3 is TGTGCCAGCAGTGCCCGGACAGGAGGGGGAGCTTTCTTT. Its protein product is CASSARTGGGAFF.